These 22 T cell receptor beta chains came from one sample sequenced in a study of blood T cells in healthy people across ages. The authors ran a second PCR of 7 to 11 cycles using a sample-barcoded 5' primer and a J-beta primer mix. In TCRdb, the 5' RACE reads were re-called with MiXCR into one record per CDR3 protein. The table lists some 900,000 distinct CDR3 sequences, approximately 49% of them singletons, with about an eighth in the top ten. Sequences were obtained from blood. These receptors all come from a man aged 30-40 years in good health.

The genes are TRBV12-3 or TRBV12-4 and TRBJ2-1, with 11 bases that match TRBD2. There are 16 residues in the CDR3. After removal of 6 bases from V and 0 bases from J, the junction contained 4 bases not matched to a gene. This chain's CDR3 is CASRVSGGGSYNEQFF. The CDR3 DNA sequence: TGTGCCAGCAGGGTTAGCGGGGGGGGCTCCTACAATGAGCAGTTCTTC.

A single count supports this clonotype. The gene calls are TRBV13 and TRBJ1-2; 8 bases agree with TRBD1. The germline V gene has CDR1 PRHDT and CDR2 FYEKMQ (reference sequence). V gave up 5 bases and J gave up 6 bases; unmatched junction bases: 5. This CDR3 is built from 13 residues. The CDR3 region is CASSVTGDHGYTF. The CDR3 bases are TGTGCCAGCAGCGTGACAGGGGACCATGGCTACACCTTC.

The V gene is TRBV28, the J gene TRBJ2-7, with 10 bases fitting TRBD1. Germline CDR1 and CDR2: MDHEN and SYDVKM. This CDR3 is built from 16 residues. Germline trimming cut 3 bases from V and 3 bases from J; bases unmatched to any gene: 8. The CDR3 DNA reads TGTGCCAGCAGTTTCGAATTTGGGGACAGGGGCTACGAGCAGTACTTC. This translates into CASSFEFGDRGYEQYF. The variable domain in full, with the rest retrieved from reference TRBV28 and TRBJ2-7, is DVKVTQSSRYLVKRTGEKVFLECVQDMDHENMFWYRQDPGLGLRLIYFSYDVKMKEKGDIPEGYSVSREKKERFSLILESASTNQTSMYLCASSFEFGDRGYEQYFGPGTRLTVT.

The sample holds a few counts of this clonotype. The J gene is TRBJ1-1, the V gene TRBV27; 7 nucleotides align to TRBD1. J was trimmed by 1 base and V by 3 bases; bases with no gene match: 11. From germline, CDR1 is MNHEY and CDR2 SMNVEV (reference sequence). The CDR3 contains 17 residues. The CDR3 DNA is TGTGCCAGCAGTTTTTATCAGGCAAAGGGGGCGAACACTGAAGCTTTCTTT. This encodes CASSFYQAKGANTEAFF.

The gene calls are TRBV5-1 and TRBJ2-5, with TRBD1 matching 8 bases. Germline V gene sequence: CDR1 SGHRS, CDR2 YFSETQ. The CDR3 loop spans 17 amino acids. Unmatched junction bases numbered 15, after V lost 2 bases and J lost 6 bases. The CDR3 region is CASSFEGARTGMKTQYF. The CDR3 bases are TGCGCCAGCAGCTTTGAAGGTGCGAGGACAGGGATGAAGACCCAGTACTTC. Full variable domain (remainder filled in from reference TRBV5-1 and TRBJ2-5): KAGVTQTPRYLIKTRGQQVTLSCSPISGHRSVSWYQQTPGQGLQFLFEYFSETQRNKGNFPGRFSGRQFSNSRSEMNVSTLELGDSALYLCASSFEGARTGMKTQYFGPGTRLLVL.

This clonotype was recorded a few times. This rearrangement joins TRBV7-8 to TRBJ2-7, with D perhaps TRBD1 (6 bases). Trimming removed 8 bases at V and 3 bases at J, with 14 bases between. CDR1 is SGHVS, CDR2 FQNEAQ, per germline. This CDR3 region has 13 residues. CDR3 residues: CASGQFSDYEQYF. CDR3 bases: TGTGCCAGCGGACAGTTTAGCGACTACGAGCAGTACTTC. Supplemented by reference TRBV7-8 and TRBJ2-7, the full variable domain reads GAGVSQSPRYKVAKRGQDVALRCDPISGHVSLFWYQQALGQGPEFLTYFQNEAQLDKSGLPSDRFFAERPEGSVSTLKIQRTQQEDSAVYLCASGQFSDYEQYFGPGTRLTVT.

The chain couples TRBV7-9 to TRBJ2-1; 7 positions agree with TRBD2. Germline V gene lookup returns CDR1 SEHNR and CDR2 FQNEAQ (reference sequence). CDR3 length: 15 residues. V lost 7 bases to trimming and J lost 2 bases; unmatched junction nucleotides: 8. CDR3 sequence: CASIVWGGAYNEQFF. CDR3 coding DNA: TGTGCCAGCATCGTATGGGGGGGAGCCTACAATGAGCAGTTCTTC. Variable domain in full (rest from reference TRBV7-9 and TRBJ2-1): DTGVSQNPRHKITKRGQNVTFRCDPISEHNRLYWYRQTLGQGPEFLTYFQNEAQLEKSRLLSDRFSAERPKGSFSTLEIQRTEQGDSAMYLCASIVWGGAYNEQFFGPGTRLTVL.

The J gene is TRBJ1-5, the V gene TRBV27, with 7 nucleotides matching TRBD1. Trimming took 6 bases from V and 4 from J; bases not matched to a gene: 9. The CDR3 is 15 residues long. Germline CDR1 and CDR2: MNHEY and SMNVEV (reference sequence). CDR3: CASSRGRGGNQPQHF. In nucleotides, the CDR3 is TGTGCCAGCAGCAGGGGGAGGGGAGGAAATCAGCCCCAGCATTTT.

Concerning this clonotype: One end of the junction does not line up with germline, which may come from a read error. CDR3 in DNA: TGTGTCAGCGGTTTAAGGGGAGGTGAGGGACTAGCCCCGTACCAAGAGACCCAGTACTTC. This encodes CVSGLRGGEGLAPYQETQYF. J is TRBJ2-5 and V is TRBV27, with 9 bases fitting TRBD2. This CDR3 is 20 amino acids long. The germline V gene encodes CDR1 MNHEY and CDR2 SMNVEV (reference sequence).

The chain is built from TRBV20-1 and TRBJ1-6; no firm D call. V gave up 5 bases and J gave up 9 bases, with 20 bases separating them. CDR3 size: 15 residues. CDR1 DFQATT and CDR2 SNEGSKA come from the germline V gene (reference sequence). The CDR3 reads CSARAQPLEGSPLHF. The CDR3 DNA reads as TGCAGTGCTCGTGCCCAACCCCTGGAGGGTTCACCCCTCCACTTT.

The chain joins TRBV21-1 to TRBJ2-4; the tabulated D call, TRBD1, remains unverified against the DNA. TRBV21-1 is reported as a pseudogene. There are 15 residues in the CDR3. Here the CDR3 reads CASSKVGGTKNIQYF. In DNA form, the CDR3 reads TGTGCCAGCAGCAAAGTGGGGGGGACCAAAAACATTCAGTACTTC.

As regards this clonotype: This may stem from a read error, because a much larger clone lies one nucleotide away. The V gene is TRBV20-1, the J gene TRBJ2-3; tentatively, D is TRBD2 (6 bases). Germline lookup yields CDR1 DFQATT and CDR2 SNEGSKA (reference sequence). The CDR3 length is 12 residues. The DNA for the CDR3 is TGCAGTGCTAGAGGGGGGGTGGATACGCTGTATTTT. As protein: CSARGGVDTLYF.

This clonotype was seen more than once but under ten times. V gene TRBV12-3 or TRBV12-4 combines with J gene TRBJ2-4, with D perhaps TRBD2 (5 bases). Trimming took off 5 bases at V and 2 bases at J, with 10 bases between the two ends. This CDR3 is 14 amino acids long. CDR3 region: CASSAGVSKNIQYF. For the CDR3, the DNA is TGTGCCAGCAGTGCCGGGGTATCCAAAAACATTCAGTACTTC.

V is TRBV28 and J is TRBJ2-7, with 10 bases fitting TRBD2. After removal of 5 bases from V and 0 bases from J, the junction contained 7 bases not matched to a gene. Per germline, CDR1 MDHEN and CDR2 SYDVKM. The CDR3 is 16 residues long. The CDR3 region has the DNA TGTGCCAGCAGTGCCTCGGGACTAGCGAACTCCTACGAGCAGTACTTC. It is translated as CASSASGLANSYEQYF.

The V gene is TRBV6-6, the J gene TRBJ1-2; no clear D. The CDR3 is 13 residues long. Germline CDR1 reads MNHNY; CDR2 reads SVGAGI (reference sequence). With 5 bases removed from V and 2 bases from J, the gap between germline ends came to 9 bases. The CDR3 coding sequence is TGTGCCAGCAGTCATTATGGCAACTATGGCTACACCTTC. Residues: CASSHYGNYGYTF.

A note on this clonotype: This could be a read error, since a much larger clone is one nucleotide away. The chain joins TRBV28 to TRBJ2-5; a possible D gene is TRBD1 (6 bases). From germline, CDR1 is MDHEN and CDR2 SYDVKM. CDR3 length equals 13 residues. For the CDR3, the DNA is TGTGTCAGCAGTGATTCAGGGGAAGAGACCCAGTACTTC. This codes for CVSSDSGEETQYF.

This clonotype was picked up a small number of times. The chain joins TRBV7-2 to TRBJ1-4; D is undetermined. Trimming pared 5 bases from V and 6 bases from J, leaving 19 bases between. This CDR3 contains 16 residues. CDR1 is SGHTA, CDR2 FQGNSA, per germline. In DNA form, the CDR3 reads TGTGCCAGCAGCCCGGGCTTCGGGATCGGAGATGAAAAACTGTTTTTT. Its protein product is CASSPGFGIGDEKLFF.

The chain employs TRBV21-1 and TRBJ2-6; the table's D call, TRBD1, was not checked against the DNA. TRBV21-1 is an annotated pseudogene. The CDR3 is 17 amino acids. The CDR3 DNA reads TGTGCCAGCAGCCCCCTGGGATATTTCTCTGGGGCCAACGTCCTGACTTTC. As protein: CASSPLGYFSGANVLTF.

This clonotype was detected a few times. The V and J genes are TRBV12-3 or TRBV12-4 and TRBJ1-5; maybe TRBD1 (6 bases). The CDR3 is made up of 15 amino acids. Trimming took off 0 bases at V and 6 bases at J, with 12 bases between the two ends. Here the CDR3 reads CASSLAGGGGQPQHF. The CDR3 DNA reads TGTGCCAGCAGTTTAGCGGGGGGAGGGGGTCAGCCCCAGCATTTT.

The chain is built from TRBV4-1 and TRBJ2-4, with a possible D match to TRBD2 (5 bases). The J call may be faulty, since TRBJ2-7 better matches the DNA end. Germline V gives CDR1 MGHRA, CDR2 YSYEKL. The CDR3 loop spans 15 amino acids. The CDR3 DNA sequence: TGCGCCAGCAGCCAAGAGGGTGTAGGGAGAGGCGAGCAGTACTTC. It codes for CASSQEGVGRGEQYF.

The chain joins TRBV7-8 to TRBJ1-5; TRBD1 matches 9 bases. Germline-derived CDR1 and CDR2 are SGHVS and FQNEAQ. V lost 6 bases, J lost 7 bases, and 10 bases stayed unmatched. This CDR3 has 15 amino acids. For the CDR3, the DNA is TGTGCCAGCAGATCCGGGACAGGGATATACCAGCCCCAGCATTTT. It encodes CASRSGTGIYQPQHF.

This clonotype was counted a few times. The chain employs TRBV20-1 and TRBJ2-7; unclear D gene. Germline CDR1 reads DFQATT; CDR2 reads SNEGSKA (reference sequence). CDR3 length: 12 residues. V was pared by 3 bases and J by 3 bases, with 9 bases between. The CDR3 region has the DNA TGCAGTGCTAGGACACGGATCTACGAGCAGTACTTC. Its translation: CSARTRIYEQYF.